These 14 T cell receptor beta chains came from one sample sequenced in a study of spatial heterogeneity in lung cancer. TCRdb re-called the 5' RACE reads with MiXCR, one entry per CDR3 protein. The data show approximately 40,000 distinct CDR3 sequences, 5.2% seen once. The sample's time point: sample taken at primary tumor resection. Whole RNA, which was extracted from tumor, nontumor lung tissue or frozen PBMC, was sequenced without any cell sorting. The specimen comprised PBMCs, sampled at surgery. The receptors shown here come from a female donor with early-stage non-small cell lung cancer.

The table lists this clonotype with many counts. The chain links TRBV18 to TRBJ2-5; D is uncertain. The CDR3 is 13 residues long. V was shortened by 2 bases and J by 2 bases, with 6 bases between the two germline ends. The germline V gene encodes CDR1 KGHSH and CDR2 LQKENI. CDR3 loop: CASSPGRQETQYF. The DNA of the CDR3 is TGTGCCAGCTCACCAGGACGGCAAGAGACCCAGTACTTC.

This clonotype has at least ten counts. The chain joins TRBV30 to TRBJ2-6; D gene unclear. The CDR3 runs to 15 residues. Trimming left V 2 bases short and J 0 bases short, with 8 bases between. The germline V gene has CDR1 GTSNPN and CDR2 SVGIG (reference sequence). The CDR3: CAWSWSSSGANVLTF. In DNA, the CDR3 is TGTGCCTGGAGTTGGTCTAGCTCTGGGGCCAACGTCCTGACTTTC.

This clonotype was observed a handful of times. The chain joins TRBV5-1 to TRBJ2-1; 8 positions match TRBD1. The CDR3 loop spans 15 amino acids. The V and J ends lost 4 bases and 0 bases, in that order; junction bases with no gene match: 3. Germline values: CDR1 SGHRS, CDR2 YFSETQ. The CDR3 region has the DNA TGCGCCAGCAGCAGTACAGGGGGCTCCTACAATGAGCAGTTCTTC. Its protein is CASSSTGGSYNEQFF.

In its sample, this clonotype was seen a few times. The chain uses TRBV18 and TRBJ1-4, with a tentative D call TRBD1 (5 bases). The germline V gene has CDR1 KGHSH and CDR2 LQKENI. The length of the CDR3 is 15 residues. Trimming took off 4 bases at V and 0 bases at J, with 9 bases between the two ends. CDR3 bases: TGTGCCAGCTCACTGAAGACAGCAACTAATGAAAAACTGTTTTTT. Its protein product is CASSLKTATNEKLFF.

This clonotype has ten or more counts. V is TRBV7-2 and J is TRBJ1-5, with a weak D call TRBD1 (6 bases). Germline-derived CDR1 and CDR2 are SGHTA and FQGNSA. Deletions cut 2 bases from V and 10 bases from J, with 12 bases between. This CDR3 is 13 amino acids long. In nucleotides, the CDR3 is TGTGCCAGCAGCTTAAAATTCGGGGGCCCCCAGCATTTT. Protein product: CASSLKFGGPQHF.

V is TRBV6-6 and J is TRBJ2-5; no definite D call. Germline V gene data show CDR1 as MNHNY and CDR2 as SVGAGI (reference sequence). There are 15 residues in the CDR3. V lost 2 bases and J 2 bases, leaving 12 bases between the germline ends. CDR3 sequence: CASSYIVMLQETQYF. The CDR3 region has the DNA TGTGCCAGCAGTTACATAGTCATGCTACAAGAGACCCAGTACTTC.

The table lists this clonotype with many counts. The V call is TRBV5-1, the J call TRBJ1-1; TRBD1 matches 8 bases. Germline trimming cut 0 bases from V and 7 bases from J; bases unmatched to any gene: 5. Germline-derived CDR1 and CDR2 are SGHRS and YFSETQ. CDR3 length equals 14 residues. Here the CDR3 reads CASSLGPGTGEAFF. The CDR3 nucleotides are TGCGCCAGCAGCTTGGGCCCCGGGACAGGTGAAGCTTTCTTT. The whole variable domain, remainder taken from reference TRBV5-1 and TRBJ1-1, is KAGVTQTPRYLIKTRGQQVTLSCSPISGHRSVSWYQQTPGQGLQFLFEYFSETQRNKGNFPGRFSGRQFSNSRSEMNVSTLELGDSALYLCASSLGPGTGEAFFGQGTRLTVV.

This clonotype was seen many times. The chain uses TRBV4-1 and TRBJ2-2, with a weak D call TRBD1 (5 bases). The CDR3 spans 18 residues. The germline V gene has CDR1 MGHRA and CDR2 YSYEKL. Trimming shortened V by 1 base and J by 3 bases, and 18 bases separated the two germline ends. CDR3 sequence (DNA): TGCGCCAGCAGCCAAGTGGTTGGTGTGGGGCGCGACACCGGGGAGCTGTTTTTT. Amino acids: CASSQVVGVGRDTGELFF.

This clonotype occurred a few times. The gene calls are TRBV7-9 and TRBJ1-1; D unclear. Trimming shortened V by 6 bases and J by 0 bases, and 17 bases separated the two germline ends. This CDR3 has 16 amino acids. Germline assignment: CDR1 SEHNR and CDR2 FQNEAQ (reference sequence). CDR3 sequence reads: CASSSKPGRLNTEAFF. The CDR3 region has the DNA TGTGCCAGCAGTTCTAAGCCCGGACGTTTGAACACTGAAGCTTTCTTT. Looking up the rest from reference TRBV7-9 and TRBJ1-1 gives the full variable domain: DTGVSQNPRHKITKRGQNVTFRCDPISEHNRLYWYRQTLGQGPEFLTYFQNEAQLEKSRLLSDRFSAERPKGSFSTLEIQRTEQGDSAMYLCASSSKPGRLNTEAFFGQGTRLTVV.

This clonotype occurred a few times. V is TRBV27 and J is TRBJ1-5; D uncertain. This CDR3 has 19 amino acids. Germline V gene data show CDR1 as MNHEY and CDR2 as SMNVEV (reference sequence). V lost 2 bases and J lost 4, with 24 bases in between. This CDR3 reads CASSLIGGSPGNRNQPQHF. In nucleotides, the CDR3 is TGTGCCAGCAGTTTAATAGGTGGGAGTCCCGGGAATCGTAATCAGCCCCAGCATTTT.

This clonotype was seen many times. The chain combines TRBV20-1 with TRBJ1-1; no clear D. Germline loops: CDR1 DFQATT, CDR2 SNEGSKA (reference sequence). Between the trimmed V and J ends, which lost 4 bases and 1 base, there was a span of 4 bases. This CDR3 is 11 amino acids long. As DNA, the CDR3 is TGCAGTGCTACCGGGAACACTGAAGCTTTCTTT. It specifies CSATGNTEAFF.

CDR3 sequence (DNA): TGTGCCAGCAGTCCCTCCCGGGGGGAGTCCTCCTACGAGCAGTACTTC. Amino acids: CASSPSRGESSYEQYF. The genes are TRBV27 and TRBJ2-7; 7 bases are a match to TRBD2. V lost 5 bases, J lost 0 bases, and 10 bases stayed unmatched. The CDR3 sequence is 16 residues long. The germline V gene has CDR1 MNHEY and CDR2 SMNVEV (reference sequence).

This clonotype came up many times. The V call is TRBV29-1, the J call TRBJ2-4; 10 bases fit TRBD1. CDR1 is SQVTM and CDR2 is ANQGSEA in the germline V gene. With V trimmed by 1 base and J by 0 bases, 0 bases remained unmatched. The CDR3 totals 15 residues. The CDR3 reads CSVEGTGGAKNIQYF. CDR3 coding DNA: TGCAGCGTTGAAGGGACAGGGGGAGCCAAAAACATTCAGTACTTC.

At least ten counts were recorded for this clonotype. This chain links TRBV9 with TRBJ2-1; D uncertain. The V gene's germline CDR1 is SGDLS and CDR2 YYNGEE. CDR3 length: 13 amino acids. Trimming cost V 4 bases and J 12 bases, with 17 bases left between them. CDR3 loop: CASSPDTTERQFF. CDR3 DNA sequence: TGTGCCAGCAGCCCGGATACGACTGAGAGGCAGTTCTTC.